Presented here are 7 T cell receptor beta chains from one specimen sequenced in a study of blood T cell repertoires in COVID-19. TCRdb's copy holds only in-frame clones and misses some; the assay was immunoSEQ multiplex PCR. The data show more than 45,000 clones, 70% to 90% seen once. Specimen: peripheral blood. These receptor sequences come from a man in his forties or fifties with active COVID-19.

The chain uses TRBV7-8 and TRBJ2-1; D possibly corresponds to TRBD1 (6 bases). CDR3 length equals 15 residues. Trimming took 2 bases from V and 3 from J, leaving 11 bases between them. The V gene's germline CDR1 is SGHVS and CDR2 FQNEAQ. DNA for the CDR3: TGTGCCAGCAGCTTAAGAGGACAGTACTACAATGAGCAGTTCTTC. The encoded protein is CASSLRGQYYNEQFF. The full variable domain, rest sourced from reference TRBV7-8 and TRBJ2-1, is GAGVSQSPRYKVAKRGQDVALRCDPISGHVSLFWYQQALGQGPEFLTYFQNEAQLDKSGLPSDRFFAERPEGSVSTLKIQRTQQEDSAVYLCASSLRGQYYNEQFFGPGTRLTVL.

The V gene is TRBV2, the J gene TRBJ2-6; 8 bases map to TRBD2. Trimming took 0 bases from V and 9 from J; bases not matched to a gene: 10. CDR3 length equals 17 residues. Germline assignment: CDR1 SNHLY and CDR2 FYNNEI. CDR3 nucleotide sequence: TGTGCCAGCAGTGAAGCCGGTAGCGGGATTCGGGGCAACGTCCTGACTTTC. It is translated as CASSEAGSGIRGNVLTF.

The rearrangement joins TRBV29-1 to TRBJ2-3; TRBD1 matches 8 bases. J lost 2 bases, V lost 6 bases, and 4 bases had no gene match. Germline V gene data show CDR1 as SQVTM and CDR2 as ANQGSEA. The CDR3 is 13 amino acids. The CDR3 DNA sequence: TGCAGCGTGGGGGACAGGAACACAGATACGCAGTATTTT. Amino acids: CSVGDRNTDTQYF.

This sequence joins TRBV5-1 and TRBJ2-5, with 9 nucleotides matching TRBD2. This CDR3 comprises 14 residues. Germline CDR1 is SGHRS and CDR2 is YFSETQ. V shed 4 bases, J shed 7 bases, and the junction held 8 bases outside the gene matches. CDR3 coding DNA: TGCGCCAGCAGCCCCATAGCGGGAGAGGGGACCCAGTACTTC. Translating gives CASSPIAGEGTQYF.

V is TRBV7-9 and J is TRBJ2-3; 10 nucleotides match TRBD2. Germline V CDR1 and CDR2: SEHNR, FQNEAQ (reference sequence). The CDR3 consists of 15 residues. The V gene end was trimmed by 1 base and the J gene end by 15 bases; junction bases not matched to a gene: 13. CDR3 in amino acids: CASSLGASGRAGGYF. The CDR3 nucleotides read TGTGCCAGCAGCTTAGGGGCCAGCGGGAGGGCCGGGGGATATTTT.

This chain connects TRBV10-1 to TRBJ2-3, with 7 nucleotides matching TRBD2. J gave up 8 bases and V 2 bases, and 4 bases lay outside the gene matches. The CDR3 contains 13 residues. From germline, CDR1 is WNHNN and CDR2 SYGVQD (reference sequence). The DNA of the CDR3 is TGCGCCAGCAGTGAGGGATGGGAGGGTACGCAGTATTTT. This encodes CASSEGWEGTQYF.

The CDR3 nucleotides read TGTGCCAGCAGCTTTCTACGGCGGGAGGTCTACAATGAGCAGTTCTTC. It specifies CASSFLRREVYNEQFF. The chain employs TRBV7-9 and TRBJ2-1, with 8 bases identical to TRBD2. V gave up 3 bases and J gave up 3 bases; unmatched junction bases: 7. The CDR3 has 16 amino acids. Germline lookup yields CDR1 SEHNR and CDR2 FQNEAQ (reference sequence).